A selection of T cell receptor beta chains follows, all from one sample in a study of post-analysis software for immune sequencing data. TCRdb re-called the PCR reads with MiXCR, one entry per CDR3 protein. The sample lists 820,000 or so distinct CDR3 sequences; roughly 50% were seen once. The specimen was blood. The receptors derive from a girl between 5 and 17 years old with multiple sclerosis. Each CDR3 is given with its conserved first and last residue. A D gene is named only where the DNA matches it firmly.

TRBJ2-2,TRBV15,-,16,CATSRSGNQNTGELFF
TRBJ2-4,TRBV7-6,TRBD1,14,CASSLRRGQGVKYF
TRBJ1-2,TRBV20-1,-,13,CSASLGVNYGYTF
TRBJ2-7,TRBV27,-,15,CASSSGGGNPYEQYF
TRBJ2-1,TRBV29-1,TRBD2,14,CSVRAGPDYNEQFF
TRBJ1-2,TRBV20-1,TRBD1,14,CSASSTGGIGGYTF
TRBJ2-5,TRBV7-9,-,15,CASSLGRDGQETQYF
TRBJ2-3,TRBV12-5,-,18,CASGLVIGQVLHSGTQYF
TRBJ2-1,TRBV5-1,TRBD1,11,CASGQGNEQFF
TRBJ1-2,TRBV7-2,-,14,CASSLESGEAGYTF
TRBJ2-5,TRBV10-3,-,11,CTISERETQYF
TRBJ2-5,TRBV5-1,-,15,CASSPIPSQQETQYF
TRBJ2-3,TRBV15,-,14,CATSTPVSTDTQYF
TRBJ2-1,TRBV5-4,TRBD2,16,CASSPPTGRVNNEQFF
TRBJ2-1,TRBV5-1,TRBD2,16,CASSPTGGSSYNEQFF
TRBJ2-1,TRBV6-1,TRBD1,14,CASSKTGAGNEQFF
-,TRBV7-9,TRBD1,15,CASSFRTGGYYEQYF
TRBJ2-1,TRBV20-1,-,14,CSAREIGVYNEQFF
TRBJ1-4,TRBV29-1,TRBD1,13,CSAEGTGEEKLFF
TRBJ1-5,TRBV28,-,18,CASSNPGLTAESNQPQHF
TRBJ2-7,TRBV7-8,-,15,CASSLAQSRSYEQYF
TRBJ2-5,TRBV20-1,-,13,CSAVRGAGETQYF
TRBJ1-1,TRBV6-6,TRBD1,17,CASSYSMVTGSDTEAFF
TRBJ2-1,TRBV7-3,TRBD2,15,CASSSSGGPNNEQFF
TRBJ2-1,TRBV20-1,-,12,CSATVRNREQFF
TRBJ2-4,TRBV20-1,-,15,CSVKGPSPLRDIQYF
TRBJ2-7,TRBV14,TRBD1,15,CASSRQTGNSYEQYF
TRBJ1-2,TRBV29-1,-,13,CSVGSGWNYGYTF
TRBJ1-1,TRBV29-1,-,13,CSVGMVMNTEAFF
TRBJ2-4,TRBV29-1,-,12,CSVVRGKNIQYF
TRBJ2-3,TRBV5-1,TRBD2,15,CASSPSGRDADTQYF
TRBJ1-2,TRBV4-1,-,12,CASSQKAYGYTF
TRBJ2-3,TRBV5-6,TRBD2,14,CASSLVGGDGTQYF
TRBJ2-1,TRBV29-1,-,15,CSVEDRGTPWNEQFF
TRBJ1-2,TRBV6-6,-,11,CASKASYGYTF
TRBJ2-1,TRBV15,TRBD2,14,CATSRLRGWNEQFF